The source of this TCR beta chain is a study of blood T cells in healthy people across ages. Study-level results: Among long-lived donors, naive CD4+ cells were more numerous and diversity higher than in aged donors.

PCR was performed a second time for roughly 7 to 11 cycles using a sample-barcoded 5' primer and a J-beta primer mix. TCRdb reprocessed the 5' RACE reads with MiXCR, giving one entry per CDR3 protein. The data show some 710,000 distinct CDR3 sequences, about 46% seen once. This clonotype appeared a few times. Its specificity is unknown. Trimming left V 6 bases short and J 0 bases short, with 8 bases between. CDR1 and CDR2 (germline): DFQATT, SNEGSKA (reference sequence). This CDR3 spans 12 amino acids. This chain connects TRBV20-1 to TRBJ2-5, with no clear D. Source material: blood. The TCR sequence derives from a man aged 80 or over in good health. In DNA form, the CDR3 reads TGCAGTGCAAAAGAGTACCAAGAGACCCAGTACTTC. The encoded protein is CSAKEYQETQYF.